The rows below give T cell receptor beta chains drawn from one sample of a study of beta chain features in type 1 diabetes. Some clones are missing from TCRdb's copy, which holds only in-frame ones; the method was immunoSEQ multiplex PCR. The sample has around 430,000 clones, over 25% seen once. Sequenced material: naive CD4+ T cells from blood. These receptors were obtained from a man aged 18 to 29 in good health. The CDR3 runs from the conserved cysteine through the conserved F or W. A D gene is named only where the DNA matches it firmly. Clone size is shown for a subset of rows, as once, few, many or a class of expanded clone.

CDR3aa	CDR3nt	v_gene	j_gene	abundance	d_gene
CASSFTGTRWQETQYF	TGTGCCAGCAGTTTCACCGGGACTAGATGGCAAGAGACCCAGTACTTC	TRBV27	TRBJ2-5	few	TRBD2
CASSTRTGNYEQYF	TGTGCCAGCAGCACGAGGACAGGGAACTACGAGCAGTACTTC	TRBV7-2	TRBJ2-7	few	TRBD1
CSVENRGGGTEAFF	TGCAGCGTTGAGAACAGGGGCGGTGGCACTGAAGCTTTCTTT	TRBV29-1	TRBJ1-1	-	TRBD1
CASSPLAGAAGELFF	TGTGCCAGCAGCCCCCTAGCGGGAGCGGCCGGGGAGCTGTTTTTT	TRBV5-4	TRBJ2-2	few	TRBD2
CATSAPLIDQRNGYTF	TGTGCCACCAGCGCTCCTCTTATCGACCAAAGGAATGGCTACACCTTC	TRBV15	TRBJ1-2	few	-
CASSVNRVGEQFF	TGTGCCAGCAGCGTAAACAGGGTAGGTGAGCAGTTCTTC	TRBV7-2	TRBJ2-1	-	-
CASSLRLAGVGELFF	TGTGCCAGCAGCCTCCGACTAGCGGGAGTGGGGGAGCTGTTTTTT	TRBV9	TRBJ2-2	-	TRBD2
CASSGLVSYNEQFF	TGTGCCAGCAGTGGGCTAGTTTCCTACAATGAGCAGTTCTTC	TRBV25-1	TRBJ2-1	-	-
CASSLSDPTYEQYF	TGTGCCAGCAGTTTAAGCGACCCCACCTACGAGCAGTACTTC	TRBV28	TRBJ2-7	once	-
CASRPTGANVLTF	TGTGCCAGCAGGCCTACTGGGGCCAACGTCCTGACTTTC	TRBV27	TRBJ2-6	-	-
CARGPGELFF	TGTGCCAGAGGTCCCGGGGAGCTGTTTTTT	TRBV7-9	TRBJ2-2	-	-
CASSPGWEYYGYTF	TGTGCCAGCAGTCCAGGGTGGGAGTACTATGGCTACACCTTC	TRBV2	TRBJ1-2	-	-
CASSKGPLGVTEAFF	TGCGCCAGCAGCAAAGGCCCTCTAGGGGTCACTGAAGCTTTCTTT	TRBV4-3	TRBJ1-1	few	-
CASSLIGGRSGETQYF	TGTGCCAGCAGCTTAATCGGCGGGAGGAGCGGAGAGACCCAGTACTTC	TRBV11-1	TRBJ2-5	-	TRBD2
CASSSLAAYEQYF	TGCGCCAGCAGCTCACTGGCTGCCTACGAGCAGTACTTC	TRBV5-1	TRBJ2-7	-	-
CAWSVARTSGNQETQYF	TGTGCCTGGAGTGTAGCTAGAACTAGTGGGAACCAAGAGACCCAGTACTTC	TRBV30	TRBJ2-5	-	-
CASSDDRDEAFF	TGTGCCAGCAGTGACGACAGGGATGAAGCTTTCTTT	TRBV2	TRBJ1-1	once	TRBD1
CASSETRLEDTQYF	TGTGCCAGCAGTGAGACTAGACTCGAAGATACGCAGTATTTT	TRBV6-1	TRBJ2-3	-	-
CASSQVGPSRSSGNTIYF	TGCGCCAGCAGCCAAGTTGGGCCCTCCCGGAGCTCTGGAAACACCATATATTTT	TRBV4-1	TRBJ1-3	few	-
CAIGLTYEQYF	TGTGCCATCGGACTTACCTACGAGCAGTACTTC	TRBV10-3	TRBJ2-7	-	-
CASSPGTESRENIQYF	TGTGCCAGCTCACCGGGCACGGAGAGTCGGGAAAACATTCAGTACTTC	TRBV18	TRBJ2-4	-	-
CASSTQTDTQYF	TGTGCCAGCAGCACTCAGACAGATACGCAGTATTTT	TRBV11-3	TRBJ2-3	few	-
CASSQEFASGATYEQYF	TGCGCCAGCAGCCAAGAGTTTGCGTCAGGGGCGACCTACGAGCAGTACTTC	TRBV4-3	TRBJ2-7	-	-
CSGRLSGRANEQFF	TGCAGCGGCCGACTGAGCGGGAGGGCCAATGAGCAGTTCTTC	TRBV29-1	TRBJ2-1	-	TRBD2
CASSIAGGDTQYF	TGTGCCAGTAGTATTGCCGGGGGCGATACGCAGTATTTT	TRBV19	TRBJ2-3	few	-
CAWSTSYLFNEQFF	TGTGCCTGGAGTACTAGTTACCTTTTCAATGAGCAGTTCTTC	TRBV30	TRBJ2-1	-	-
CASRGETQYF	TGTGCCAGCAGGGGAGAGACCCAGTACTTC	TRBV2	TRBJ2-5	few	-
CASSATGTAKNIQYF	TGTGCCAGCAGCGCTACCGGGACGGCCAAAAACATTCAGTACTTC	TRBV6-6	TRBJ2-4	few	-
CASSLAGVTYNEQFF	TGCGCCAGCAGCTTGGCGGGAGTCACTTACAATGAGCAGTTCTTC	TRBV5-1	TRBJ2-1	-	-
CASSYSPLTGKFEQYF	TGTGCCAGCAGTTACTCCCCCTTGACGGGAAAATTTGAGCAGTACTTC	TRBV6-5	TRBJ2-7	few	-
CASRSRDQETQYF	TGTGCCAGCAGGAGCAGGGACCAAGAGACCCAGTACTTC	TRBV6-6	TRBJ2-5	-	-
CASSVGSVSGANVLTF	TGTGCCAGCAGCGTAGGGTCAGTCTCTGGGGCCAACGTCCTGACTTTC	TRBV9	TRBJ2-6	-	-
CASSEYRTSLGETQYF	TGTGCCAGCAGTGAATATAGGACGTCCTTGGGGGAGACCCAGTACTTC	TRBV25-1	TRBJ2-5	few	-
CASSHRGQRDEQYF	TGTGCCAGCTCACACAGGGGCCAGAGGGACGAGCAGTACTTC	TRBV5-4	TRBJ2-7	-	TRBD1
CASSTRQGYGNTIYF	TGTGCCAGCAGCACCCGACAGGGGTATGGAAACACCATATATTTT	TRBV9	TRBJ1-3	-	TRBD1